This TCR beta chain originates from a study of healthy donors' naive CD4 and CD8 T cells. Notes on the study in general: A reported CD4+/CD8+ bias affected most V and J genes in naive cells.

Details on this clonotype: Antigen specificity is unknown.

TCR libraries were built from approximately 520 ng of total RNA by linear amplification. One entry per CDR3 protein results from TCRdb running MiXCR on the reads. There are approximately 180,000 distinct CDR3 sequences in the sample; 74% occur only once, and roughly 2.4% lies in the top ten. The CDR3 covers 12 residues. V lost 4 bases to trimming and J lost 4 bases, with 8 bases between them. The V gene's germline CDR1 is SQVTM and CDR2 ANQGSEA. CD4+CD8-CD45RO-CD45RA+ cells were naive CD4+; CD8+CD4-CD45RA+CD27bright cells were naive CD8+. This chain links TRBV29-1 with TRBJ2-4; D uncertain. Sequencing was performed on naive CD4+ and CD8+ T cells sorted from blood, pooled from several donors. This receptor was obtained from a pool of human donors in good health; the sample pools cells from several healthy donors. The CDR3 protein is CSVVWQKNIQYF. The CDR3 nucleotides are TGCAGCGTTGTTTGGCAGAAAAACATTCAGTACTTC.